The present T cell receptor beta chain was sequenced within a study of T cell repertoires in cytomegalovirus infection. The wider study: Public TCR beta signature analysis indicated the presence of both CMV infection and matching HLA type. General study findings and limits: People with CMV and the relevant HLA were identified by cumulative public TCR beta family frequency. Ex vivo, HLA-C-restricted CMV-specific TCR beta clonotypes prevailed over the rest of the response.

The germline V gene encodes CDR1 SEHNR and CDR2 FQNEAQ (reference sequence). The CDR3 is made up of 15 amino acids. The trim removed 3 bases at V and 5 bases at J, leaving 3 bases unmatched. This clonotype was counted once. Its specificity is not known. TCRdb independently ran MiXCR on the reads; one entry per CDR3 protein. The table shows about 180,000 distinct CDR3 sequences, with 15% to 20% occurring only once. Sequenced sample: CD8+ T cells from PBMCs. The genes are TRBV7-9 and TRBJ2-4; 11 bases are shared with TRBD1. The sequence came from a human donor in good health (CMV status not recorded). Some clones in this sample may be carry-over from other donors' samples. For the CDR3, the DNA is TGTGCCAGCAGCTTGGGGACAGGGGGGGAAAACATTCAGTACTTC. Its protein product is CASSLGTGGENIQYF.